These 29 T cell receptor beta chains came from one sample sequenced in a study of blood T cell repertoires in COVID-19. Some clones are missing from TCRdb's copy, which holds only in-frame ones; the method was immunoSEQ multiplex PCR. Among about 200,000 clones listed, about 88% were seen once. Sequencing was carried out using PBMCs or T cells enriched from blood (not recorded which). The receptors shown here come from a woman in her thirties or forties in a cohort exposed to, infected with or recovered from COVID-19 (not recorded which).

This chain links TRBV5-1 with TRBJ1-1, with a tentative D call TRBD1 (5 bases). The ends were cut back, 0 bases at V and 3 bases at J, with 12 bases in the middle. Germline V CDR1 and CDR2: SGHRS, YFSETQ. This CDR3 is built from 15 residues. Written as DNA, the CDR3 is TGCGCCAGCAGCTTGGCGGTCAGGGTGGACACTGAAGCTTTCTTT. It yields the protein CASSLAVRVDTEAFF.

In this sample, this clone turned up once. The chain is built from TRBV9 and TRBJ2-2, with D perhaps TRBD2 (6 bases). V was pared by 3 bases and J by 8 bases, with 17 bases between. The CDR3 loop spans 15 amino acids. Looked up from germline, CDR1 is SGDLS and CDR2 is YYNGEE. The CDR3 coding sequence is TGTGCCAGCAGCGCCGGGACTCCTCTGAGGGGGGAGCTGTTTTTT. Translating it yields CASSAGTPLRGELFF. Complete variable domain (other parts from reference TRBV9 and TRBJ2-2): DSGVTQTPKHLITATGQRVTLRCSPRSGDLSVYWYQQSLDQGLQFLIQYYNGEERAKGNILERFSAQQFPDLHSELNLSSLELGDSALYFCASSAGTPLRGELFFGEGSRLTVL.

As to this clone: The germline gene is not matched at one end of the junction; a read error may be the cause. The chain combines TRBV28 with TRBJ2-3; unclear D gene. The CDR3 length is 15 residues. Germline CDR1 and CDR2: MDHEN and SYDVKM. CDR3 DNA: TGTGCCAGCCCTACACACCAGGAACCCACATATACGCAGTATTTT. The encoded protein is CASPTHQEPTYTQYF.

V usage is TRBV2 and J usage is TRBJ1-1; a possible D gene is TRBD1 (5 bases). This CDR3 has 12 residues. V shed 7 bases and J shed 5 bases, with 11 bases lying between them. From germline, CDR1 is SNHLY and CDR2 FYNNEI. The CDR3: CASTGGETEAFF. DNA for the CDR3: TGTGCCAGCACCGGAGGGGAAACTGAAGCTTTCTTT.

CDR3: CASSATGKAPDNEQFF. CDR3 in DNA: TGTGCCAGCAGCGCGACAGGGAAAGCCCCTGACAATGAGCAGTTCTTC. The gene calls are TRBV9 and TRBJ2-1; the match to TRBD1 covers 7 bases. The CDR3 totals 16 residues. Germline V CDR1 and CDR2: SGDLS, YYNGEE. V shed 3 bases and J 5 bases; nucleotides not matched to a gene: 11.

This clone was found a few times. The CDR3, as DNA: TGTGCCAGCAGTCCCTGGGACAGGGATGAAGCTTTCTTT. Encoded protein: CASSPWDRDEAFF. The rearrangement links TRBV6-5 to TRBJ1-1, with 9 bases lining up with TRBD1. Unmatched junction bases numbered 5, after V lost 5 bases and J lost 7 bases. The germline V gene has CDR1 MNHEY and CDR2 SVGAGI. This CDR3 contains 13 residues.

V usage is TRBV5-8 and J usage is TRBJ1-2, with D uncertain. V was clipped by 1 base and J by 8 bases, with 12 bases between them. Germline V lookup: CDR1 SGHTS, CDR2 YDEGEE. This CDR3 region has 13 residues. Here the CDR3 reads CASSLTGRGGYTF. CDR3 DNA: TGTGCCAGCAGCTTGACGGGGAGAGGAGGCTACACCTTC.

This chain links TRBV18 with TRBJ1-1; TRBD1 might be the D (6 bases). Germline CDR1 KGHSH, CDR2 LQKENI. V was cut by 4 bases and J by 1 base, with 19 bases left in between. This CDR3 has 17 amino acids. The CDR3 region has the DNA TGTGCCAGCTCACGAACGGACCTTACGGGACAGAACACTGAAGCTTTCTTT. Translation gives CASSRTDLTGQNTEAFF. Looking up the rest from reference TRBV18 and TRBJ1-1 gives the full variable domain: NAGVMQNPRHLVRRRGQEARLRCSPMKGHSHVYWYRQLPEEGLKFMVYLQKENIIDESGMPKERFSAEFPKEGPSILRIQQVVRGDSAAYFCASSRTDLTGQNTEAFFGQGTRLTVV.

The rearrangement joins TRBV4-1 to TRBJ2-7, with 9 bases identical to TRBD1. The V gene's germline CDR1 is MGHRA and CDR2 YSYEKL. V lost 2 bases, J lost 3 bases, and 14 bases stayed unmatched. CDR3 length equals 18 residues. The CDR3 nucleotides are TGCGCCAGCAGCCAAACGGGACAGGGAGTCCCCCCTTTCTACGAGCAGTACTTC. Protein product: CASSQTGQGVPPFYEQYF.

The V gene is TRBV7-9, the J gene TRBJ2-7; D possibly corresponds to TRBD2 (5 bases). The germline V gene encodes CDR1 SEHNR and CDR2 FQNEAQ (reference sequence). The CDR3 sequence is 16 residues long. V dropped 4 bases and J dropped 6 bases, with 22 bases sitting between them. DNA for the CDR3: TGTGCCAGCAGCTCCCCAGGCGCCGGGGTATCGGGCGAGCAGTACTTC. Its translation is CASSSPGAGVSGEQYF. The whole variable domain, remainder taken from reference TRBV7-9 and TRBJ2-7, is DTGVSQNPRHKITKRGQNVTFRCDPISEHNRLYWYRQTLGQGPEFLTYFQNEAQLEKSRLLSDRFSAERPKGSFSTLEIQRTEQGDSAMYLCASSSPGAGVSGEQYFGPGTRLTVT.

This clone was observed a handful of times. The V and J genes are TRBV10-2 and TRBJ1-2; 7 bases align to TRBD1. This CDR3 has 11 residues. The ends lost 10 bases at V and 7 bases at J; junction bases unmatched: 6. CDR1 and CDR2 (germline): WSHSY, SAAADI. DNA for the CDR3: TGCGCCACCGGGACAGAGGGTGGCTACACCTTC. Its protein is CATGTEGGYTF.

The chain uses TRBV2 and TRBJ1-3; 9 bases match TRBD1. The CDR3 extends over 15 amino acids. CDR1 and CDR2 (germline): SNHLY, FYNNEI. Trimming removed 7 bases from V and 1 base from J; junction bases left unmatched: 5. The CDR3 loop reads CASKWGQGSGNTIYF. CDR3 sequence (DNA): TGTGCCAGCAAGTGGGGACAGGGTTCTGGAAACACCATATATTTT.

The V call is TRBV5-5, the J call TRBJ2-2; possibly TRBD2 for D (6 bases). The CDR3 covers 16 residues. The V end lost 0 bases, the J end lost 4 bases, and 13 bases lay between the germline ends. In germline, CDR1 is SGHKS, CDR2 YYEKEE (reference sequence). DNA of the CDR3: TGTGCCAGCAGCTTGGGCGCGGGGATCTCCACCGGGGAGCTGTTTTTT. It codes for CASSLGAGISTGELFF.

This chain uses TRBV27 with TRBJ1-1; 7 bases agree with TRBD1. The V gene end was trimmed by 1 base and the J gene end by 3 bases; junction bases not matched to a gene: 11. CDR1 MNHEY and CDR2 SMNVEV come from the germline V gene (reference sequence). The CDR3 runs 17 residues. The CDR3 spells CASSLLGGGVADTEAFF. Written as DNA, the CDR3 is TGTGCCAGCAGTTTATTAGGGGGCGGTGTGGCAGACACTGAAGCTTTCTTT.

V and J are TRBV4-1 and TRBJ1-2; TRBD1 matches 7 bases. The CDR3 runs to 16 residues. After removal of 0 bases from V and 3 bases from J, the junction contained 7 bases not matched to a gene. Germline assignment: CDR1 MGHRA and CDR2 YSYEKL. The CDR3 protein is CASSQDSTGDHYGYTF. The CDR3 DNA sequence: TGCGCCAGCAGCCAAGATTCCACAGGGGATCACTATGGCTACACCTTC.

This clone showed up just a few times. This sequence joins TRBV14 and TRBJ1-2; no clear D gene. The CDR3 sequence is 14 residues long. Deletions cut 0 bases from V and 3 bases from J, with 8 bases between. Looked up from germline, CDR1 is SGHDN and CDR2 is FVKESK. The CDR3 sequence: CASSQEAGYYGYTF. In DNA, the CDR3 is TGTGCCAGCAGCCAAGAAGCAGGATACTATGGCTACACCTTC.

The chain joins TRBV28 to TRBJ2-3; D ambiguous. The CDR3 has 13 amino acids. Trimming took 4 bases from V and 8 from J, leaving 13 bases between them. Germline V gene sequence: CDR1 MDHEN, CDR2 SYDVKM. Here the CDR3 DNA reads TGTGCCAGCAGTTCCCCCTTTATTGTTACGCAGTATTTT. Translated: CASSSPFIVTQYF.

V and J are TRBV9 and TRBJ2-2, with 7 bases matching TRBD1. The J segment lost 5 bases and the V segment lost 3 bases, leaving 16 bases of the junction unmatched. The germline V gene has CDR1 SGDLS and CDR2 YYNGEE. CDR3 length: 18 amino acids. This CDR3 reads CASSAPGTAADRTGELFF. CDR3 bases: TGTGCCAGCAGCGCACCTGGGACAGCCGCCGACCGGACCGGGGAGCTGTTTTTT.

This chain joins TRBV9 and TRBJ2-1; 10 positions agree with TRBD2. The CDR3 has 16 amino acids. Per the germline V gene, CDR1 is SGDLS and CDR2 is YYNGEE. Trimming cost V 4 bases and J 6 bases; bases outside gene matches: 10. The CDR3 reads CASSLKAGGPLNEQFF. CDR3 in DNA: TGTGCCAGCAGCCTAAAAGCGGGAGGGCCCCTCAATGAGCAGTTCTTC.

This sequence joins TRBV19 and TRBJ2-7; 9 bases fit TRBD1. V lost 5 bases, J lost 7 bases, and 9 bases stayed unmatched. The CDR3 has 14 residues. Germline-derived CDR1 and CDR2 are LNHDA and SQIVND (reference sequence). The CDR3, as DNA: TGTGCCAGTAGTGGTGGACAGGGGAGAAGGGAGCAGTACTTC. Its translation: CASSGGQGRREQYF.

The chain uses TRBV12-5 and TRBJ1-1, with a possible D match to TRBD1 (6 bases). V lost 5 bases, J lost 0 bases, and 19 bases lay in between. This CDR3 spans 17 amino acids. CDR1 is LGHNT and CDR2 is FRNRAP in the germline V gene. The CDR3 nucleotides are TGTGCTAGTGGTGACTCGGGGGGCAGCAGAATGAACACTGAAGCTTTCTTT. It specifies CASGDSGGSRMNTEAFF.

V gene TRBV24-1 combines with J gene TRBJ2-7; 11 bases are a match to TRBD1. The CDR3 is made up of 16 amino acids. The germline V gene encodes CDR1 KGHDR and CDR2 SFDVKD. The ends lost 4 bases at V and 1 base at J; junction bases unmatched: 5. CDR3: CATSDTGTGGSYEQYF. The CDR3 coding sequence is TGTGCCACCAGTGACACCGGGACAGGGGGTTCCTACGAGCAGTACTTC.

This sequence joins TRBV6-5 and TRBJ1-2; D not resolved. The length of the CDR3 is 14 residues. The germline V and J ends were trimmed by 6 bases and 5 bases, with 16 bases remaining between them. Germline CDR1 and CDR2: MNHEY and SVGAGI. CDR3 loop: CASSRGPRGYGYTF. The DNA of the CDR3 is TGTGCCAGCAGCCGAGGCCCTCGGGGATATGGCTACACCTTC.

The rearrangement uses TRBV27 and TRBJ1-2, with TRBD1 identical over 7 bases. V shed 6 bases and J 4 bases; nucleotides not matched to a gene: 11. The CDR3 length is 15 residues. Germline loops: CDR1 MNHEY, CDR2 SMNVEV (reference sequence). The CDR3 protein is CASSPSTGRTYGYTF. CDR3 nucleotide sequence: TGTGCCAGCAGCCCCTCGACAGGGCGTACCTATGGCTACACCTTC.

The genes are TRBV7-9 and TRBJ2-1; D is possibly TRBD2 (6 bases). CDR1 SEHNR and CDR2 FQNEAQ come from the germline V gene (reference sequence). This CDR3 comprises 15 residues. V was cut by 1 base and J by 5 bases, with 12 bases left in between. CDR3: CASSLVGGANNEQFF. Written as DNA, the CDR3 is TGTGCCAGCAGCTTAGTCGGGGGAGCTAACAATGAGCAGTTCTTC.

This clone was found once. This chain joins TRBV5-4 and TRBJ2-5; D might be TRBD2 (7 bases). CDR3 length equals 15 residues. V was trimmed by 4 bases and J by 4 bases, leaving 17 bases between them. CDR1 and CDR2 (germline): SGHNT, YYREEE (reference sequence). This CDR3 is CASSPLGGAPETQYF. CDR3 bases: TGTGCCAGCAGCCCACTAGGGGGGGCCCCAGAGACCCAGTACTTC.

This chain uses TRBV10-3 with TRBJ1-6, with a tentative D call TRBD1 (6 bases). Germline CDR1 is ENHRY and CDR2 is SYGVKD. This CDR3 region has 16 residues. V was pared by 9 bases and J by 7 bases, with 22 bases between. The CDR3 region has the DNA TGTGCCATACAGAAAAGACGGCAGGGGACCAATTCACCCCTCCACTTT. It encodes CAIQKRRQGTNSPLHF.

The chain carries TRBV10-3 and TRBJ1-1; 10 bases map to TRBD1. The CDR3 covers 15 residues. Germline V gene sequence: CDR1 ENHRY, CDR2 SYGVKD. V shed 6 bases and J 0 bases; nucleotides not matched to a gene: 4. CDR3 amino acids: CAIRPGQGMNTEAFF. The CDR3 bases are TGTGCCATCAGACCGGGACAGGGGATGAACACTGAAGCTTTCTTT.

The chain links TRBV4-1 to TRBJ1-5; 7 nucleotides align to TRBD1. Trimming took 1 base from V and 9 from J; bases not matched to a gene: 3. CDR1 and CDR2 (germline): MGHRA, YSYEKL. CDR3 length equals 13 residues. CDR3 sequence reads: CASSQVTGVPQHF. For the CDR3, the DNA is TGCGCCAGCAGCCAAGTCACAGGGGTGCCCCAGCATTTT.